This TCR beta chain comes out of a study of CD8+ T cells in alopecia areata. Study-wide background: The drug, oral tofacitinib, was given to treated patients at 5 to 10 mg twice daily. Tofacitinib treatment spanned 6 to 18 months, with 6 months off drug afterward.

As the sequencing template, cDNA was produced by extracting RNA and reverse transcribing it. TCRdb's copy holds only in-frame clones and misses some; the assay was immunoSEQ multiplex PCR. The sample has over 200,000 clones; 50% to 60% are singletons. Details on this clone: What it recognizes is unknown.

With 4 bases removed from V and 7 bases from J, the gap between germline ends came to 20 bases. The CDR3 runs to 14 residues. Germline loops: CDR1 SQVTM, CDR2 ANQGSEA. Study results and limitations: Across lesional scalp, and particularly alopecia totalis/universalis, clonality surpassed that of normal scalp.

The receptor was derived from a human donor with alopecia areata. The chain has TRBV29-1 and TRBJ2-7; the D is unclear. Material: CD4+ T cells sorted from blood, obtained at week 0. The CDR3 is CSVAVSRAPGEQYF. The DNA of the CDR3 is TGCAGCGTTGCGGTTTCACGGGCCCCCGGGGAGCAGTACTTC.